The rows below give T cell receptor beta chains drawn from one sample of a study of cytotoxic CD8 clonotypes in ibrutinib-treated CLL. TCRdb's copy holds only in-frame clones and misses some; the assay was immunoSEQ multiplex PCR. This sample has about 44,000 clones, with approximately 69% found just once. Specimen: PBMCs, collected after 12 months of ibrutinib treatment. These receptors all stem from a human donor with chronic lymphocytic leukemia. CDR3s include the opening cysteine and the closing phenylalanine or tryptophan. The order of the fields is CDR3 DNA, CDR3 protein, D gene, J gene, clone size, V gene. The D gene is left open where the match is weak. Clone sizes are given selectively: once, few, many, or a class where the clone is expanded.

DNA: TGTGCCAGCAGAGCACCCTGGAGAGACTATGGCTACACCTTC
CDR3: CASRAPWRDYGYTF
D: .
J: TRBJ1-2
size: .
V: TRBV6-5

DNA: TGTGCCAGCAATCCAACAGAAGCCACAGATACGCAGTATTTT
CDR3: CASNPTEATDTQYF
D: .
J: TRBJ2-3
size: .
V: TRBV28

DNA: TGTGCCAGCAGTAGGACTGCTCTGACCCAGTACTTC
CDR3: CASSRTALTQYF
D: .
J: TRBJ2-5
size: .
V: TRBV28

DNA: TGCGCCAGCAGCTCTCCGGGACAGGGTTTCACTGAAGCTTTCTTT
CDR3: CASSSPGQGFTEAFF
D: TRBD1
J: TRBJ1-1
size: .
V: TRBV10-2

DNA: TGCAGCGCACAGGGAATCAGTAACTATGGCTACACCTTC
CDR3: CSAQGISNYGYTF
D: .
J: TRBJ1-2
size: few
V: TRBV29-1

DNA: TGCGCCAGCAGCCCATCCCTTCTAGCGGGGGGTAACAATGAGCAGTTCTTC
CDR3: CASSPSLLAGGNNEQFF
D: TRBD2
J: TRBJ2-1
size: .
V: TRBV4-1

DNA: TGCGCCAGCAGCCAAGATAGGGGGGGAAGCACAGATACGCAGTATTTT
CDR3: CASSQDRGGSTDTQYF
D: .
J: TRBJ2-3
size: .
V: TRBV4-1

DNA: TGTGCCATCAGTGATGTAGGTGTGGGACAGGACTACGAGCAGTACTTC
CDR3: CAISDVGVGQDYEQYF
D: TRBD1
J: TRBJ2-7
size: medium-sized
V: TRBV10-3

DNA: TGTGCCAGCTCATCGGGGCTTCTCCACTCTGGAAACACCATATATTTT
CDR3: CASSSGLLHSGNTIYF
D: .
J: TRBJ1-3
size: .
V: TRBV5-8

DNA: TGTGCCAGTCGTCGGACGAACACTGAAGCTTTCTTT
CDR3: CASRRTNTEAFF
D: .
J: TRBJ1-1
size: .
V: TRBV27

DNA: TGCGCCAGCAGCCAAGGGGCCTACGAGCAGTACTTC
CDR3: CASSQGAYEQYF
D: .
J: TRBJ2-7
size: once
V: TRBV4-1

DNA: TGTGCCAGCACCCACGAGGCCGGGTACGAGCAGTACTTC
CDR3: CASTHEAGYEQYF
D: .
J: TRBJ2-7
size: few
V: TRBV7-2

DNA: TGTGCCAGCAGCTTAGCGCTCGAGAGGGACACAGATACGCAGTATTTT
CDR3: CASSLALERDTDTQYF
D: .
J: TRBJ2-3
size: once
V: TRBV7-9

DNA: TGTGCCAGCTCACCACCGGGATACGAGCAGTACTTC
CDR3: CASSPPGYEQYF
D: .
J: TRBJ2-7
size: .
V: TRBV18

DNA: TGCGCCAGCAGCCCATGGCCCCCTAGTAGCGGGACGTACACCGGGGAGCTGTTTTTT
CDR3: CASSPWPPSSGTYTGELFF
D: TRBD2
J: TRBJ2-2
size: .
V: TRBV4-1

DNA: TGTGCCAGCGGGACGCTAGAAGGGGCCCAGCATTTT
CDR3: CASGTLEGAQHF
D: .
J: TRBJ1-5
size: .
V: TRBV19

DNA: TGTGCCAGCAGCCAAACCGGGACTAGCGGGGGAGAGACCCAGTACTTC
CDR3: CASSQTGTSGGETQYF
D: TRBD2
J: TRBJ2-5
size: many
V: TRBV4-2

DNA: TGTGCCAGCAGTGAACCTCACCAAGAGACCCAGTACTTC
CDR3: CASSEPHQETQYF
D: .
J: TRBJ2-5
size: .
V: TRBV25-1

DNA: TGTGCCAGCAGCTCCGACAGGATCACCGGGGAGCTGTTTTTT
CDR3: CASSSDRITGELFF
D: .
J: TRBJ2-2
size: .
V: TRBV9

DNA: TGTGCCAGCACTGGACCGGGCCTTAGGGACACTGAAGCTTTCTTT
CDR3: CASTGPGLRDTEAFF
D: .
J: TRBJ1-1
size: .
V: TRBV7-3

DNA: TGTGCCAGCAGTGCGAAGGGACTTGGGGATAATTCACCCCTCCACTTT
CDR3: CASSAKGLGDNSPLHF
D: .
J: TRBJ1-6
size: .
V: TRBV6-1

DNA: TGTGCCAGCAGCTTCGAGGGCACAGATACGCAGTATTTT
CDR3: CASSFEGTDTQYF
D: .
J: TRBJ2-3
size: .
V: TRBV11-3

DNA: TGTGCCAGCAACCAACTAGCGGGGGTTAACCAAGAGACCCAGTACTTC
CDR3: CASNQLAGVNQETQYF
D: TRBD2
J: TRBJ2-5
size: .
V: TRBV11-2

DNA: TGTGCCAGCAGCCGACAGGGTAGCTCCTACAATGAGCAGTTCTTC
CDR3: CASSRQGSSYNEQFF
D: TRBD1
J: TRBJ2-1
size: .
V: TRBV7-3

DNA: TGTGCCAGCAGTCCCAGCTCCTACAATGAGCAGTTCTTC
CDR3: CASSPSSYNEQFF
D: .
J: TRBJ2-1
size: .
V: TRBV28

DNA: TGTGCTAGTGGTACGACAGATGGTAATGAAAAACTGTTTTTT
CDR3: CASGTTDGNEKLFF
D: .
J: TRBJ1-4
size: .
V: TRBV12-5

DNA: TGTGCCAGCAGCGTAGAATTGGACAGGGGCGGTGGCTACACCTTC
CDR3: CASSVELDRGGGYTF
D: TRBD1
J: TRBJ1-2
size: .
V: TRBV9

DNA: TGTGCCAGTAGTCTGTCTAGCGGGTACACAGATACGCAGTATTTT
CDR3: CASSLSSGYTDTQYF
D: TRBD2
J: TRBJ2-3
size: .
V: TRBV19

DNA: TGTGCCAGCAGTGCGAATAGGAACCAAGAGACCCAGTACTTC
CDR3: CASSANRNQETQYF
D: .
J: TRBJ2-5
size: .
V: TRBV5-4

DNA: TGTGCCAGCAGTTTAATAGGGACAGGCACGAACTATGGCTACACCTTC
CDR3: CASSLIGTGTNYGYTF
D: TRBD1
J: TRBJ1-2
size: .
V: TRBV27

DNA: TGTGCCAGCAGCGTCGAGGGGGGGACCCAATACAATGAGCAGTTCTTC
CDR3: CASSVEGGTQYNEQFF
D: .
J: TRBJ2-1
size: once
V: TRBV9

DNA: TGTGCCAGCAGTCGCCAGAAGCCCTACGAGCAGTACTTC
CDR3: CASSRQKPYEQYF
D: .
J: TRBJ2-7
size: once
V: TRBV27

DNA: TGTGCCAGCAGCCCCGACAGGGCGAACACCGGGGAGCTGTTTTTT
CDR3: CASSPDRANTGELFF
D: TRBD1
J: TRBJ2-2
size: .
V: TRBV7-3

DNA: TGTGCCAGCAGCTTAACCCGGGCCCTTAACTATGGCTACACCTTC
CDR3: CASSLTRALNYGYTF
D: .
J: TRBJ1-2
size: .
V: TRBV7-2

DNA: TGTGCCAGCAGTGAACTCGAAGTGGGGGAAGGCACTGAAGCTTTCTTT
CDR3: CASSELEVGEGTEAFF
D: .
J: TRBJ1-1
size: .
V: TRBV2

DNA: TGCGCCAGCAGCCAAGCGACAAATAGGGGGGAGCTGTTTTTT
CDR3: CASSQATNRGELFF
D: .
J: TRBJ2-2
size: .
V: TRBV4-1

DNA: TGCGCCAGCAGCTTGGGACAGAGGACAGGGAACACTGAAGCTTTCTTT
CDR3: CASSLGQRTGNTEAFF
D: TRBD1
J: TRBJ1-1
size: few
V: TRBV5-1

DNA: TGTGCCAGCAGCTTCGGTGGCACAGACTACGAGCAGTACTTC
CDR3: CASSFGGTDYEQYF
D: .
J: TRBJ2-7
size: .
V: TRBV7-8

DNA: TGTGCCAGCGGATCCTTCGTGACAGGGGCCTACGAGCAGTACTTC
CDR3: CASGSFVTGAYEQYF
D: TRBD1
J: TRBJ2-7
size: .
V: TRBV7-6

DNA: TGTGCCAGCAGCCCCCACCTCATGAACACTGAAGCTTTCTTT
CDR3: CASSPHLMNTEAFF
D: .
J: TRBJ1-1
size: once
V: TRBV9

DNA: TGTGCCAGTCGGGACAGGGGAGCAGATACGCAGTATTTT
CDR3: CASRDRGADTQYF
D: TRBD1
J: TRBJ2-3
size: .
V: TRBV19

DNA: TGTGCCAGCAGCGTGCTCCGGGACAGCGCGAACACCGGGGAGCTGTTTTTT
CDR3: CASSVLRDSANTGELFF
D: TRBD1
J: TRBJ2-2
size: few
V: TRBV9

DNA: TGTGCCAGCAGCCCCTTACAGGGCAACCAAGAGACCCAGTACTTC
CDR3: CASSPLQGNQETQYF
D: .
J: TRBJ2-5
size: few
V: TRBV5-4

DNA: TGTGCCAGCACCTCAGGGGGCACGCAGTATTTT
CDR3: CASTSGGTQYF
D: TRBD1
J: TRBJ2-3
size: .
V: TRBV5-5

DNA: TGTGCCTGGAGTGTAGGACAGGGAGCTTTCTTT
CDR3: CAWSVGQGAFF
D: TRBD1
J: TRBJ1-1
size: .
V: TRBV30

DNA: TGCGCCAGCAGCTTCCGGACAGACAGGGGCGATGAAGCTTTCTTT
CDR3: CASSFRTDRGDEAFF
D: TRBD1
J: TRBJ1-1
size: .
V: TRBV5-1

DNA: TGTGCCAGCCGACAGAGGGCGGCGCCCGGGGAGCTGTTTTTT
CDR3: CASRQRAAPGELFF
D: .
J: TRBJ2-2
size: medium-sized
V: TRBV7-6

DNA: TGTGCCAGCAGCTTATTTGTCCAGGGAGAGCAGCCCCAGCATTTT
CDR3: CASSLFVQGEQPQHF
D: .
J: TRBJ1-5
size: .
V: TRBV7-8

DNA: TGTGCCAGCAGCGTACGCGGGGGGGGCACAGATACGCAGTATTTT
CDR3: CASSVRGGGTDTQYF
D: TRBD2
J: TRBJ2-3
size: .
V: TRBV9

DNA: TGCGCCAGCAGCTTTGGCGGGACAGGGGGCCGAAACACTGAAGCTTTCTTT
CDR3: CASSFGGTGGRNTEAFF
D: TRBD1
J: TRBJ1-1
size: few
V: TRBV5-1

DNA: TGTGCCAGCAGCCTGGAACTAAACAGGAACACTGAAGCTTTCTTT
CDR3: CASSLELNRNTEAFF
D: .
J: TRBJ1-1
size: few
V: TRBV9

DNA: TGCGCCAGCAGCTTGGTCGGGACAGGGAGCGGCTTTACGCAGTATTTT
CDR3: CASSLVGTGSGFTQYF
D: TRBD1
J: TRBJ2-3
size: .
V: TRBV5-1

DNA: TGTGCCAGCAGCTCCTGGGGGAACACCGGGGAGCTGTTTTTT
CDR3: CASSSWGNTGELFF
D: .
J: TRBJ2-2
size: .
V: TRBV7-3